This passage covers 17 T cell receptor beta chains from one sample sequenced in a study of spatial heterogeneity in lung cancer. The sample's time point: sample taken at primary tumor resection. Each CDR3 protein is one row after TCRdb ran MiXCR on the 5' RACE reads. In the table there are nearly 80,000 distinct CDR3 sequences, approximately 8% of which are singletons. This sample comprised PBMCs, obtained at surgery. These receptors were obtained from a male donor with early-stage non-small cell lung cancer.

This clonotype was recorded at least ten times. The J gene is TRBJ2-3, the V gene TRBV14; D possibly matches TRBD1 or TRBD2 (5 bases each). V lost 4 bases and J 2 bases, leaving 13 bases between the germline ends. The CDR3 is 15 residues long. Germline assignment: CDR1 SGHDN and CDR2 FVKESK. The DNA of the CDR3 is TGTGCCAGCAGCCGAGACGGGACGAACACAGATACGCAGTATTTT. This encodes CASSRDGTNTDTQYF.

This clonotype has more than one count but fewer than ten. This rearrangement joins TRBV7-2 to TRBJ1-1; D ambiguous. Germline V gene lookup returns CDR1 SGHTA and CDR2 FQGNSA. The CDR3 is made up of 13 amino acids. Trimming stripped 5 bases from V and 5 bases from J, with 12 bases between. The CDR3 DNA reads as TGTGCCAGCAGCGTTTCCATGGTGACTGAAGCTTTCTTT. It encodes CASSVSMVTEAFF.

In this sample, this clonotype turned up many times. The CDR3: CSVLLGGDGYQPQHF. The CDR3 region has the DNA TGCAGCGTACTCCTGGGAGGAGACGGTTATCAGCCCCAGCATTTT. The chain carries TRBV29-1 and TRBJ1-5; D gene unclear. Per germline, CDR1 SQVTM and CDR2 ANQGSEA. V shed 6 bases and J shed 5 bases, with 20 bases lying between them. The CDR3 consists of 15 residues.

This clonotype was found many times. This chain links TRBV20-1 with TRBJ1-4, with 9 bases matching TRBD1. The CDR3 has 16 amino acids. Trimming removed 4 bases from V and 3 bases from J; junction bases left unmatched: 9. Per germline, CDR1 DFQATT and CDR2 SNEGSKA (reference sequence). CDR3 nucleotide sequence: TGCAGTGCTATGCCGGGACAGGGATTGTCTAATGAAAAACTGTTTTTT. As protein: CSAMPGQGLSNEKLFF.

This clonotype was seen many times. In DNA form, the CDR3 reads TGCGCCAGCAGTGCCCTCGGGGGCACTGAGCAGTTCTTC. Translated, it gives CASSALGGTEQFF. V gene TRBV10-1 combines with J gene TRBJ2-1; D is possibly TRBD1 or TRBD2 (6 bases each). From germline, CDR1 is WNHNN and CDR2 SYGVQD (reference sequence). CDR3 length: 13 residues. The germline V and J ends were trimmed by 4 bases and 9 bases, with 13 bases remaining between them.

The rearrangement uses TRBV13 and TRBJ1-2; maybe TRBD1 (5 bases). Per the germline V gene, CDR1 is PRHDT and CDR2 is FYEKMQ (reference sequence). The CDR3 has 14 residues. V lost 2 bases to trimming and J lost 8 bases, with 15 bases between them. The CDR3 region is CASSLRQGAIGYTF. CDR3 DNA sequence: TGTGCCAGCAGCTTACGTCAGGGAGCGATAGGCTACACCTTC.

Concerning this clonotype itself: One junction end does not reproduce the germline sequence, and a read error may be involved. The chain is built from TRBV18 and TRBJ2-3; D is possibly TRBD2 (5 bases). The CDR3 runs 16 residues. The V gene's germline CDR1 is KGHSH and CDR2 LQKENI. The CDR3 DNA sequence: TGTGCCAGCTCACCAGCTGCCAGAGCTAGCACAAATACGCAGTATTTT. It codes for CASSPAARASTNTQYF.

This clonotype was seen ten or more times. CDR3 bases: TGTGCCAGCAGTCCTCCCATGGTGGCTGAAGCTTTCTTT. Translation: CASSPPMVAEAFF. V is TRBV3-1 and J is TRBJ1-1; no clear D. Germline CDR1 reads LGHDT; CDR2 reads YNNKEL (reference sequence). The CDR3 length is 13 residues. Trimming pared 6 bases from V and 6 bases from J, leaving 14 bases between.

This chain joins TRBV24-1 and TRBJ1-4; 9 bases agree with TRBD1. The trim removed 4 bases at V and 1 base at J, leaving 12 bases unmatched. Germline lookup yields CDR1 KGHDR and CDR2 SFDVKD. This CDR3 spans 19 amino acids. The DNA for the CDR3 is TGTGCCACCAGTGAGTTTACAGGGGGCGCGAGAAGAACTAATGAAAAACTGTTTTTT. Residues: CATSEFTGGARRTNEKLFF.

The chain carries TRBV12-3 or TRBV12-4 and TRBJ1-5; TRBD1 matches at 7 bases. V lost 1 base and J lost 5; bases outside the gene matches: 8. The CDR3 sequence is 16 residues long. The CDR3 region has the DNA TGTGCCAGCAGTTTAGAGGGGACAGCGGGCGATCAGCCCCAGCATTTT. It specifies CASSLEGTAGDQPQHF.

There are many counts of this clonotype. V usage is TRBV24-1 and J usage is TRBJ2-1; 12 bases match TRBD2. The trim removed 11 bases at V and 5 bases at J, leaving 6 bases unmatched. Germline loops: CDR1 KGHDR, CDR2 SFDVKD. The CDR3 consists of 14 residues. The CDR3 loop reads CAIRLAGGDNEQFF. The CDR3 DNA follows: TGTGCCATCCGTCTAGCGGGAGGGGACAATGAGCAGTTCTTC.

Only a few counts were recorded for this clonotype. The rearrangement links TRBV20-1 to TRBJ1-1; weak D call: TRBD1 (6 bases). Trimming removed 4 bases from V and 5 bases from J, with 17 bases in between. CDR1 and CDR2 from the germline V gene are DFQATT and SNEGSKA (reference sequence). The CDR3 is made up of 14 amino acids. CDR3 loop: CSANPGGPLTEAFF. Written as DNA, the CDR3 is TGCAGTGCTAACCCTGGGGGGCCCTTAACTGAAGCTTTCTTT.

The J gene is TRBJ2-1, the V gene TRBV10-2; no clear D gene. The germline gives CDR1 WSHSY, CDR2 SAAADI. The CDR3 consists of 14 residues. The V end lost 2 bases, the J end lost 4 bases, and 9 bases lay between the germline ends. The CDR3 DNA follows: TGCGCCAGCAGTGAGGTTGGTCGTTACAATGAGCAGTTCTTC. This sequence encodes CASSEVGRYNEQFF.

This clonotype was observed once. The junction and the germline gene differ at one end; a read error may be behind it. This chain uses TRBV5-5 with TRBJ2-5, with D possibly matching TRBD1 (9 bases). Germline-derived CDR1 and CDR2 are SGHKS and YYEKEE (reference sequence). The CDR3 runs to 14 residues. The CDR3, as DNA: TGTGTCAGCAGCGGGGGACAGGGAAAAGAGACCCAGTACTTC. Translating it yields CVSSGGQGKETQYF.

The sample holds a few counts of this clonotype. V and J are TRBV6-5 and TRBJ2-1, with 13 bases identical to TRBD2. CDR1 is MNHEY and CDR2 is SVGAGI in the germline V gene. The CDR3 is made up of 14 amino acids. The trim removed 5 bases at V and 9 bases at J, leaving 4 bases unmatched. Here the CDR3 DNA reads TGTGCCAGCAGTCGAGGACTAGCGGGAGTTGAGCAGTTCTTC. Translating gives CASSRGLAGVEQFF.

The chain has TRBV20-1 and TRBJ2-2; D not certain. The CDR3 length is 13 residues. Trimming shortened V by 1 base and J by 2 bases, and 5 bases separated the two germline ends. Germline V gene lookup returns CDR1 DFQATT and CDR2 SNEGSKA (reference sequence). CDR3 sequence reads: CSARAVNTGELFF. CDR3 coding DNA: TGCAGTGCTAGAGCCGTCAACACCGGGGAGCTGTTTTTT.

This clonotype was picked up many times. This chain joins TRBV5-4 and TRBJ2-1, with no clear D. This CDR3 contains 15 residues. The V gene's germline CDR1 is SGHNT and CDR2 YYREEE (reference sequence). The V end lost 3 bases, the J end lost 0 bases, and 10 bases lay between the germline ends. CDR3: CASSSPLSSYNEQFF. In nucleotides, the CDR3 is TGTGCCAGCAGCTCGCCTCTTAGCTCCTACAATGAGCAGTTCTTC.